The 27 T cell receptor beta chains below all came from one sample that was sequenced in a study of early T cells in non-severe SARS-CoV-2 infection. From the 5' RACE reads, TCRdb called clonotypes with MiXCR, one entry per CDR3 protein. Among some 59,000 distinct CDR3 sequences listed, around 8.5% were seen once. The sample comprised whole blood. All receptors derive from an adult who was a healthcare worker with PCR-confirmed SARS-CoV-2 infection or an uninfected control (not recorded which).

The CDR3 loop is CASSPGSRERVQETQYF. DNA of the CDR3: TGTGCCAGCAGTCCCGGCAGCCGAGAGCGGGTACAAGAGACCCAGTACTTC. V and J are TRBV7-9 and TRBJ2-5, with D perhaps TRBD2 (6 bases). Germline loops: CDR1 SEHNR, CDR2 FQNEAQ (reference sequence). Trimming left V 6 bases short and J 2 bases short, with 22 bases between. The CDR3 spans 17 residues.

This clonotype was detected many times. This chain joins TRBV5-1 and TRBJ2-7; TRBD1 aligns across 9 bases. The junction had 5 bases not matched to a gene; V was cut back by 4 bases and J by 3 bases. The CDR3 has 14 residues. The germline CDR1 and CDR2 sequences are SGHRS and YFSETQ. The CDR3 coding sequence is TGCGCCAGCAGCCCGGACAGGGGCGACTACGAGCAGTACTTC. This gives the protein CASSPDRGDYEQYF. The full variable domain, with the rest looked up from reference TRBV5-1 and TRBJ2-7, is KAGVTQTPRYLIKTRGQQVTLSCSPISGHRSVSWYQQTPGQGLQFLFEYFSETQRNKGNFPGRFSGRQFSNSRSEMNVSTLELGDSALYLCASSPDRGDYEQYFGPGTRLTVT.

Many counts were recorded for this clonotype. This chain links TRBV3-1 with TRBJ1-5, with D tentatively TRBD1 (5 bases). The germline V and J ends were trimmed by 5 bases and 7 bases, with 9 bases remaining between them. This CDR3 has 12 amino acids. CDR1 LGHDT and CDR2 YNNKEL come from the germline V gene (reference sequence). This CDR3 is CASSIGVQPQHF. The DNA of the CDR3 is TGTGCCAGCAGCATAGGGGTACAGCCCCAGCATTTT.

In its sample, this clonotype was seen a few times. The chain recombines TRBV7-2 with TRBJ1-3; D not certain. Germline V CDR1 and CDR2: SGHTA, FQGNSA. This CDR3 has 14 residues. The V end was cut by 0 bases, the J end by 4 bases, with 7 bases between. CDR3 protein: CASSLADPGNTIYF. The CDR3 coding sequence is TGTGCCAGCAGCTTAGCGGATCCCGGAAACACCATATATTTT. The full variable domain, rest sourced from reference TRBV7-2 and TRBJ1-3, is GAGVSQSPSNKVTEKGKDVELRCDPISGHTALYWYRQSLGQGLEFLIYFQGNSAPDKSGLPSDRFSAERTGGSVSTLTIQRTQQEDSAVYLCASSLADPGNTIYFGEGSWLTVV.

This chain links TRBV6-2 or TRBV6-3 with TRBJ1-5, with 7 positions matching TRBD1. Per the germline V gene, CDR1 is MNHEY and CDR2 is SVGEGT. CDR3 length: 15 amino acids. Trimming at V came to 10 bases and at J to 0 bases, leaving 9 bases not matched to a gene. This CDR3 is CATYRGSYSNQPQHF. The CDR3, as DNA: TGTGCCACCTACAGGGGCAGTTATAGCAATCAGCCCCAGCATTTT.

The chain combines TRBV4-2 with TRBJ2-3; D gene ambiguous. Germline V gene sequence: CDR1 LGHNA, CDR2 YNFKEQ. CDR3 length: 13 residues. V lost 0 bases and J 4 bases, leaving 5 bases between the germline ends. CDR3 protein: CASSQDLADTQYF. As DNA, the CDR3 is TGTGCCAGCAGCCAAGATCTCGCAGATACGCAGTATTTT.

The chain combines TRBV3-1 with TRBJ2-4, with D perhaps TRBD2 (5 bases). Germline V gives CDR1 LGHDT, CDR2 YNNKEL (reference sequence). V dropped 0 bases and J dropped 2 bases, with 11 bases sitting between them. The CDR3 is made up of 16 amino acids. CDR3 nucleotides: TGTGCCAGCAGCCAAGATCTTCGAGGGTCCAAAAACATTCAGTACTTC. It specifies CASSQDLRGSKNIQYF.

The V call is TRBV12-3 or TRBV12-4, the J call TRBJ2-1; a possible D gene is TRBD2 (6 bases). Trimming took off 6 bases at V and 9 bases at J, with 15 bases between the two ends. CDR3 length: 13 amino acids. CDR3 in amino acids: CASRTGGSGEQFF. Written as DNA, the CDR3 is TGTGCCAGCAGAACTGGAGGGTCGGGTGAGCAGTTCTTC.

This clonotype was seen at least ten times. V gene TRBV29-1 combines with J gene TRBJ1-1, with 8 nucleotides matching TRBD1. Germline values: CDR1 SQVTM, CDR2 ANQGSEA. J was trimmed by 5 bases and V by 3 bases; bases with no gene match: 5. The CDR3 is 13 amino acids. The CDR3 is CSVEPGGGTEAFF. CDR3 bases: TGCAGCGTTGAGCCAGGGGGCGGGACTGAAGCTTTCTTT.

This clonotype was observed at least ten times. The CDR3 is CASSGRDRATYEQYF. The DNA for the CDR3 is TGTGCCAGCAGTGGACGGGACAGGGCCACCTACGAGCAGTACTTC. The rearrangement joins TRBV2 to TRBJ2-7; TRBD1 aligns across 9 bases. Trimming removed 4 bases from V and 2 bases from J; junction bases left unmatched: 6. The V gene's germline CDR1 is SNHLY and CDR2 FYNNEI. This CDR3 has 15 amino acids.

This clonotype has ten or more counts. The chain recombines TRBV6-6 with TRBJ1-6; tentatively, D is TRBD1 (6 bases). V lost 4 bases and J lost 10, with 11 bases in between. The CDR3 spans 13 residues. Germline CDR1 and CDR2: MNHNY and SVGAGI (reference sequence). In DNA, the CDR3 is TGTGCCAGCAGTTCAACAGGGCCCTCACCCCTCCACTTT. Residues: CASSSTGPSPLHF.

This clonotype turned up a few times. The chain carries TRBV5-1 and TRBJ2-3, with D possibly matching TRBD2 (6 bases). CDR1 and CDR2 (germline): SGHRS, YFSETQ. The V end was cut by 3 bases, the J end by 2 bases, with 10 bases between. This CDR3 comprises 14 residues. The CDR3 DNA reads TGCGCCAGCAGCTACGGGGAGGACACAGATACGCAGTATTTT. This sequence encodes CASSYGEDTDTQYF. Filled out from reference TRBV5-1 and TRBJ2-3, the complete variable domain reads KAGVTQTPRYLIKTRGQQVTLSCSPISGHRSVSWYQQTPGQGLQFLFEYFSETQRNKGNFPGRFSGRQFSNSRSEMNVSTLELGDSALYLCASSYGEDTDTQYFGPGTRLTVL.

This clonotype was recorded a few times. The V and J genes are TRBV7-8 and TRBJ2-7, with D hard to call. The CDR3 runs to 14 residues. Trimming removed 8 bases from V and 4 bases from J, with 18 bases in between. CDR1 and CDR2 from the germline V gene are SGHVS and FQNEAQ. CDR3 sequence reads: CASGPHAPRYEQYF. DNA of the CDR3: TGTGCCAGCGGACCACACGCTCCGCGGTACGAGCAGTACTTC.

This clonotype was seen many times. The genes are TRBV29-1 and TRBJ2-2; no reliable D call. Germline-derived CDR1 and CDR2 are SQVTM and ANQGSEA. The V end was cut by 5 bases, the J end by 5 bases, with 9 bases between. The CDR3 contains 12 residues. CDR3 nucleotide sequence: TGCAGCGTTTCGGCCTTGACCGGGGAGCTGTTTTTT. Its protein is CSVSALTGELFF.

The rearrangement links TRBV5-1 to TRBJ2-1, with D perhaps being TRBD1 or TRBD2 (9 bases each). Germline V gene data show CDR1 as SGHRS and CDR2 as YFSETQ. Trimming shortened V by 4 bases and J by 4 bases, and 27 bases separated the two germline ends. The CDR3 consists of 19 residues. The CDR3 nucleotides are TGCGCCAGCAGCGTAACAGGGGGCTTCGGACTAGCGTATTACAATGAGCAGTTCTTC. Residues: CASSVTGGFGLAYYNEQFF.

This clonotype was observed a handful of times. CDR3 sequence: CASSGTAVGIGYTF. The CDR3 nucleotides read TGTGCCAGTAGTGGGACGGCGGTTGGGATTGGCTACACCTTC. V is TRBV19 and J is TRBJ1-2; a possible D gene is TRBD1 (5 bases). This CDR3 has 14 residues. With 5 bases removed from V and 7 bases from J, the gap between germline ends came to 17 bases. The germline V gene has CDR1 LNHDA and CDR2 SQIVND (reference sequence). Drawing the rest from reference TRBV19 and TRBJ1-2, the complete variable domain is DGGITQSPKYLFRKEGQNVTLSCEQNLNHDAMYWYRQDPGQGLRLIYYSQIVNDFQKGDIAEGYSVSREKKESFPLTVTSAQKNPTAFYLCASSGTAVGIGYTFGSGTRLTVV.

The genes are TRBV19 and TRBJ2-2; 9 bases agree with TRBD1. V shed 9 bases and J 0 bases; nucleotides not matched to a gene: 5. CDR3 length equals 15 residues. Per germline, CDR1 LNHDA and CDR2 SQIVND (reference sequence). The CDR3: CASNRQGANTGELFF. CDR3 nucleotide sequence: TGTGCCAGCAACCGACAGGGGGCGAACACCGGGGAGCTGTTTTTT.

The chain has TRBV19 and TRBJ1-4, with D maybe TRBD1 (5 bases). CDR1 and CDR2 from the germline V gene are LNHDA and SQIVND (reference sequence). V lost 4 bases to trimming and J lost 7 bases, with 13 bases between them. The CDR3 spans 14 residues. The CDR3 coding sequence is TGTGCCAGTAGTACCGGGACTCGGTCTGAAAAACTGTTTTTT. Amino acid sequence: CASSTGTRSEKLFF.

The CDR3 DNA reads TGTGCCAGCAGCCAAGGGTTTAGCGGCTACGAGCAGTACTTC. Translation gives CASSQGFSGYEQYF. The gene calls are TRBV3-1 and TRBJ2-7, with a weak D call TRBD2 (6 bases). Trimming stripped 1 base from V and 3 bases from J, with 10 bases between. The CDR3 consists of 14 residues. The V gene's germline CDR1 is LGHDT and CDR2 YNNKEL (reference sequence).

This clonotype was seen at least ten times. The chain links TRBV18 to TRBJ2-3; the D gene could be TRBD1 or TRBD2 (6 bases each). V was trimmed by 8 bases and J by 9 bases, leaving 21 bases between them. The germline CDR1 and CDR2 sequences are KGHSH and LQKENI. The CDR3 covers 14 residues. For the CDR3, the DNA is TGTGCCAGCCTACCACAACCGGGGGCCAGGACGCAGTATTTT. Protein: CASLPQPGARTQYF.

The V gene is TRBV9, the J gene TRBJ1-1, with D uncertain. CDR3 length: 13 residues. V gave up 0 bases and J gave up 5 bases, with 8 bases separating them. Germline CDR1 is SGDLS and CDR2 is YYNGEE. The CDR3 nucleotides read TGTGCCAGCAGCGTAGGAGTTGTAACTGAAGCTTTCTTT. Translation: CASSVGVVTEAFF.

This clonotype was observed many times. The J gene is TRBJ2-6, the V gene TRBV7-9; a possible D gene is TRBD2 (5 bases). V was pared by 5 bases and J by 3 bases, with 11 bases between. CDR3 length: 15 amino acids. CDR1 and CDR2 (germline): SEHNR, FQNEAQ (reference sequence). CDR3 DNA: TGTGCCAGCAGCCAGGAAGGGAGTGGGGCCAACGTCCTGACTTTC. This codes for CASSQEGSGANVLTF.

This clonotype came up many times. J is TRBJ2-1 and V is TRBV6-6, with 9 bases lining up with TRBD1. Trimming at V came to 6 bases and at J to 6 bases, leaving 6 bases not matched to a gene. Per germline, CDR1 MNHNY and CDR2 SVGAGI (reference sequence). This CDR3 is 14 amino acids long. This chain's CDR3 is CASREDRGGNEQFF. The CDR3, as DNA: TGTGCCAGCAGGGAAGACAGGGGGGGCAATGAGCAGTTCTTC.

As regards this clonotype: No conserved phenylalanine or tryptophan is present at the end of the CDR3, so a read error is the likely explanation. The chain combines TRBV29-1 with TRBJ1-3, with D possibly being TRBD1 (5 bases). There are 14 residues in the CDR3. V was cut by 5 bases and J by 2 bases, with 13 bases left in between. Germline V gene lookup returns CDR1 SQVTM and CDR2 ANQGSEA. The CDR3 sequence is CSVYGAPPGNTIYI. CDR3 DNA: TGCAGCGTTTATGGGGCGCCCCCTGGAAACACCATATATATT.

This clonotype was detected many times. J is TRBJ1-1 and V is TRBV7-9; perhaps TRBD1 as D (5 bases). This CDR3 is built from 14 residues. V was cut by 6 bases and J by 1 base, with 12 bases left in between. Germline loops: CDR1 SEHNR, CDR2 FQNEAQ (reference sequence). The CDR3 sequence: CASRMGEGNTEAFF. Here the CDR3 DNA reads TGTGCCAGCAGGATGGGGGAGGGGAACACTGAAGCTTTCTTT. Using reference TRBV7-9 and TRBJ1-1 for the parts outside the CDR3, the full variable domain is DTGVSQNPRHKITKRGQNVTFRCDPISEHNRLYWYRQTLGQGPEFLTYFQNEAQLEKSRLLSDRFSAERPKGSFSTLEIQRTEQGDSAMYLCASRMGEGNTEAFFGQGTRLTVV.

The rearrangement links TRBV29-1 to TRBJ2-3; D uncertain. The length of the CDR3 is 15 residues. V was clipped by 6 bases and J by 2 bases, with 18 bases between them. Germline V gene data show CDR1 as SQVTM and CDR2 as ANQGSEA. The CDR3 spells CSVSGLAPFTDTQYF. DNA for the CDR3: TGCAGCGTGTCCGGCCTGGCGCCTTTCACAGATACGCAGTATTTT.

J is TRBJ1-1 and V is TRBV20-1; 7 bases are shared with TRBD1. CDR1 is DFQATT, CDR2 SNEGSKA, per germline (reference sequence). The CDR3 loop spans 12 amino acids. V lost 5 bases, J lost 3 bases, and 3 bases stayed unmatched. The CDR3 nucleotides read TGCAGTGCTCCGGGACAGTACACTGAAGCTTTCTTT. Protein: CSAPGQYTEAFF.